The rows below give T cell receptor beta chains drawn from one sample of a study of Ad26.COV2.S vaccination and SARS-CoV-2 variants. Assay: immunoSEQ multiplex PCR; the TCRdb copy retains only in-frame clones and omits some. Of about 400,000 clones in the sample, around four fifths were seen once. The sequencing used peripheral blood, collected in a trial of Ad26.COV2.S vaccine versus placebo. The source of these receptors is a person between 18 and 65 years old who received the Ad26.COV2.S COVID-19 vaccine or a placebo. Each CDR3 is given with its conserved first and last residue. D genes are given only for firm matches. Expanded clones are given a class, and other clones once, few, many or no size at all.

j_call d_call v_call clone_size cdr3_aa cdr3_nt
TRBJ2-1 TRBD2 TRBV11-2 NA CASSRLAGAGEQFF TGTGCCAGCAGCCGACTAGCGGGAGCAGGTGAGCAGTTCTTC
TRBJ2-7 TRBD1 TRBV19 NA CATTTGTGGGEQYF TGTGCCACCACTACCGGGACAGGGGGCGGCGAGCAGTACTTC
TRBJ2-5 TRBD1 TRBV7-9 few CASSLPGQGPETQYF TGTGCCAGCAGCTTACCAGGACAGGGGCCAGAGACCCAGTACTTC
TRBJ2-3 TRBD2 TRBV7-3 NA CASSTGTRLYF TGTGCCAGCAGTACCGGGACTAGGCTGTATTTT
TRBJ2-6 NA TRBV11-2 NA CASRKLSGANVLTF TGTGCCAGCAGAAAGCTCTCTGGGGCCAACGTCCTGACTTTC
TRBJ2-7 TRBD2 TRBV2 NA CASSGGRGGREQYF TGTGCCAGCAGTGGAGGGCGGGGGGGCCGCGAGCAGTACTTC
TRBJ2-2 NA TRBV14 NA CASSPGAGLFF TGTGCCAGCAGCCCCGGGGCCGGGCTGTTTTTT
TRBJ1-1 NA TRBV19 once CASSPGSGMNTEAFF TGTGCCAGTAGTCCCGGGTCCGGAATGAACACTGAAGCTTTCTTT
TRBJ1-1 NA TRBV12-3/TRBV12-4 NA CASIIRGNTEAFF TGTGCCAGCATAATTAGGGGGAACACTGAAGCTTTCTTT
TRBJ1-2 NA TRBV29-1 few CSVAKGNYGYTF TGCAGCGTTGCTAAGGGTAACTATGGCTACACCTTC
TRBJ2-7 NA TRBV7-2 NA CASSSGWKQYF TGTGCCAGCAGCTCCGGGTGGAAGCAGTACTTC
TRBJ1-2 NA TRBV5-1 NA CASSFSSGPNYGYTF TGCGCCAGCAGCTTTTCCTCCGGCCCTAACTATGGCTACACCTTC
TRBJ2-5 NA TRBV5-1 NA CASSLEGGVETQYF TGCGCCAGCAGTTTGGAGGGGGGAGTGGAGACCCAGTACTTC
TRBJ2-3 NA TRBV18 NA CASSPRFGGEGGDTQYF TGTGCCAGCTCACCACGCTTTGGGGGTGAGGGTGGAGATACGCAGTATTTT
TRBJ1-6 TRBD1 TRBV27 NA CASGRDSRPLHF TGTGCCAGCGGCCGGGACAGCCGGCCCCTCCACTTT
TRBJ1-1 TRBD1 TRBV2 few CASRRQGAGNTEAFF TGTGCCAGCCGACGACAGGGGGCTGGGAACACTGAAGCTTTCTTT
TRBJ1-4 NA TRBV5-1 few CASSRSENEKLFF TGCGCCAGCAGCAGATCAGAGAATGAAAAACTGTTTTTT
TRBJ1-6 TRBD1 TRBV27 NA CASSLDTGEVPLHF TGTGCCAGCAGTTTAGATACAGGGGAGGTGCCCCTCCACTTT
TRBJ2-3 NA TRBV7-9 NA CASTVLGATDTQYF TGTGCCAGCACGGTCCTCGGGGCCACAGATACGCAGTATTTT
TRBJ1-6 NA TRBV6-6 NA CASKKGTYNSPLHF TGTGCCAGCAAGAAGGGAACCTATAATTCACCCCTCCACTTT
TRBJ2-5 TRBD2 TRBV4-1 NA CASSQTAGGGKETQYF TGCGCCAGCAGCCAAACGGCGGGAGGTGGGAAAGAGACCCAGTACTTC
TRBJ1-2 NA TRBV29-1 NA CSVFGGAYGYTF TGCAGCGTCTTCGGAGGGGCCTATGGCTACACCTTC
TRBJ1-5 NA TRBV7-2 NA CASSWTARWGQPQHF TGTGCCAGCAGCTGGACAGCACGGTGGGGTCAGCCCCAGCATTTT
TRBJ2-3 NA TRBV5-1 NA CASSTARSITDTQYF TGCGCCAGCAGCACAGCCAGGTCAATCACAGATACGCAGTATTTT
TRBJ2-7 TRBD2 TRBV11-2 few CASSLASGAPHEQYF TGTGCCAGCAGCTTAGCCAGCGGGGCCCCCCACGAGCAGTACTTC
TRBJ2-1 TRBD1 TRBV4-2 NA CASRPQGVTSYNEQFF TGTGCCAGCAGACCCCAGGGGGTTACCTCCTACAATGAGCAGTTCTTC
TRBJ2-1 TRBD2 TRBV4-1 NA CASSLAEGGHNEQFF TGCGCCAGCAGCCTAGCGGAGGGAGGGCACAATGAGCAGTTCTTC
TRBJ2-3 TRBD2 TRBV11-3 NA CASSSGTRIDSTDTQYF TGTGCCAGCAGCTCCGGGACTAGAATAGATAGCACAGATACGCAGTATTTT
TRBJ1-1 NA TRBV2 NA CAIGEGPTGAFF TGTGCCATCGGGGAAGGGCCAACGGGAGCTTTCTTT
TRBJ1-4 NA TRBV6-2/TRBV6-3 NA CASSYGGVKLFF TGTGCCAGCAGTTACGGGGGAGTAAAACTGTTTTTT
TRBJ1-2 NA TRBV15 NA CATSREGGSYGYTF TGTGCCACCAGCAGAGAGGGGGGGAGTTATGGCTACACCTTC
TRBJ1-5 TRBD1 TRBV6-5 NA CASSYLGGQQPQHF TGTGCCAGCAGCTACTTAGGGGGCCAGCAGCCCCAGCATTTT
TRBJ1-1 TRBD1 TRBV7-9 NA CASSSRTGPEAFF TGTGCCAGCAGCTCCCGGACAGGGCCTGAAGCTTTCTTT
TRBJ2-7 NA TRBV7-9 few CASSAPPTGNHEQYF TGTGCCAGCAGCGCCCCTCCTACAGGGAACCACGAGCAGTACTTC
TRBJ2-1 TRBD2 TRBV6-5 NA CASTLAGGYNEQFF TGTGCCAGCACCTTAGCGGGGGGCTACAATGAGCAGTTCTTC
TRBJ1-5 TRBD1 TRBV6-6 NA CASSSLRGTGAAQHF TGTGCCAGCAGTTCCCTTAGGGGGACAGGGGCGGCCCAGCATTTT
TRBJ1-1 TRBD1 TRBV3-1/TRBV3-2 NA CASSHAGQLNTEAFF TGTGCCAGCAGCCATGCGGGACAGTTGAACACTGAAGCTTTCTTT
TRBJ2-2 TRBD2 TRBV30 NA CAWEAGATNTGELFF TGTGCCTGGGAAGCGGGAGCGACGAACACCGGGGAGCTGTTTTTT
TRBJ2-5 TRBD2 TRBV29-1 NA CSVGGAGGTETQYF TGCAGCGTCGGGGGAGCGGGGGGGACTGAGACCCAGTACTTC
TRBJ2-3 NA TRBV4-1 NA CASSHARDSTDTQYF TGCGCCAGCAGCCATGCCCGGGACTCGACAGATACGCAGTATTTT
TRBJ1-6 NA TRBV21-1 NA CASSKGEDPGHPNSPLHF TGTGCCAGCAGCAAAGGTGAAGATCCGGGACACCCAAATTCACCCCTCCACTTT
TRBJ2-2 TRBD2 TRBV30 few CAWEPGLAGPGELFF TGTGCCTGGGAGCCGGGACTAGCGGGACCCGGGGAGCTGTTTTTT
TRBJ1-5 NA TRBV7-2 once CASSTRGGVYQPQHF TGTGCCAGCAGCACCCGGGGGGGCGTTTATCAGCCCCAGCATTTT
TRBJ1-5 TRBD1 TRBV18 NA CASSPTAGGQPQHF TGTGCCAGCTCACCAACGGCAGGGGGGCAGCCCCAGCATTTT
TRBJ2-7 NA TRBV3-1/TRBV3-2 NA CASSPQGYEQYF TGTGCCAGCAGCCCTCAGGGGTACGAGCAGTACTTC
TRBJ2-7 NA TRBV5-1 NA CASSLAGPPDEQYF TGCGCCAGCAGCTTAGCAGGACCGCCCGACGAGCAGTACTTC
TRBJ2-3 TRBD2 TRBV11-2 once CASSAISGRRTDTQYF TGTGCCAGCAGCGCCATTAGCGGGAGGCGCACAGATACGCAGTATTTT
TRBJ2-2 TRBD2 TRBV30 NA CAWSWGLAGVTGELFF TGTGCCTGGAGCTGGGGGCTAGCGGGAGTCACCGGGGAGCTGTTTTTT
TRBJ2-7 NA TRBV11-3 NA CASSKGMVIAYEQYF TGTGCCAGCAGTAAGGGCATGGTCATAGCCTACGAGCAGTACTTC
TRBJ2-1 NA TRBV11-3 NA CASSSSKGWSNEQFF TGTGCCAGCAGCTCGTCTAAGGGGTGGAGCAATGAGCAGTTCTTC
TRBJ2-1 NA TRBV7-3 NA CASSSGPGGEQFF TGTGCCAGCAGCTCCGGACCCGGAGGTGAGCAGTTCTTC
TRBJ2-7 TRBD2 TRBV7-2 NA CASSPRLAGGQEQYF TGTGCCAGCAGCCCGCGACTAGCGGGGGGGCAGGAGCAGTACTTC
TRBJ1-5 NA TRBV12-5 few CASGLGQSYSNQPQHF TGTGCTAGTGGTTTGGGGCAGTCCTATAGCAATCAGCCCCAGCATTTT
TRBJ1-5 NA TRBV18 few CASSPPDGYNQPQHF TGTGCCAGCTCACCACCCGACGGGTACAATCAGCCCCAGCATTTT
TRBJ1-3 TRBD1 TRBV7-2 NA CASSSRDRGYGNTIYF TGTGCCAGCAGCTCCCGGGACAGGGGGTACGGAAACACCATATATTTT
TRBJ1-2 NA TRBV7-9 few CATHRAGYGYTF TGTGCCACCCACAGGGCCGGCTATGGCTACACCTTC
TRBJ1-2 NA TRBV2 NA CASSERLYGYTF TGTGCCAGCAGTGAACGATTATATGGCTACACCTTC